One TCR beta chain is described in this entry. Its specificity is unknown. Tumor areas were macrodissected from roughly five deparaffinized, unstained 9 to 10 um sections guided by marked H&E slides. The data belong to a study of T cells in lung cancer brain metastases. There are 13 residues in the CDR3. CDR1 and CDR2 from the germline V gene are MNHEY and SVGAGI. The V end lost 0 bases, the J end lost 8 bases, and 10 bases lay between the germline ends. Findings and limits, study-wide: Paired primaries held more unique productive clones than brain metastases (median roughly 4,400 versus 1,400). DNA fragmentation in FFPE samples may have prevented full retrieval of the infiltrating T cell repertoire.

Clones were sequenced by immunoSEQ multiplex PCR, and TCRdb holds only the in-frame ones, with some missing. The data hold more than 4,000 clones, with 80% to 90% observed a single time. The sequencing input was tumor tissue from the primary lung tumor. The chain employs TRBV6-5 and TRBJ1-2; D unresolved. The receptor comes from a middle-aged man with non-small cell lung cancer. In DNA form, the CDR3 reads TGTGCCAGCAGTTACTCGATCGGGGAAGGCTACACCTTC. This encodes CASSYSIGEGYTF.